This T cell receptor beta chain was sequenced in a study of tumor and adjacent non-tumor tissue in lung cancer. Study background: There were about twelve adenocarcinoma, a couple of squamous cell carcinoma and 1 small cell lung cancer cases.

J gave up 6 bases and V 4 bases, and 6 bases lay outside the gene matches. The germline gives CDR1 SGHKS, CDR2 YYEKEE (reference sequence). The CDR3 sequence is 16 residues long. A modified ARM-PCR protocol with three rounds of nested PCR amplified TCRbeta. TCRdb called the multiplex PCR reads again in MiXCR, with one record for every CDR3 protein. The data show tens of thousands of distinct CDR3 sequences, about 67% seen once. As regards this clonotype: Its target is not known. A much larger clone is a single base away; this may be a read error.

No cell sorting was done before RNA was extracted from the tissue. General study findings and limits: Tumor tissue had significantly higher TCR diversity than normal lung.

Sequenced: lung tumor tissue. V usage is TRBV5-5 and J usage is TRBJ2-1; 14 bases are shared with TRBD2. The sequence was obtained from a man in his 60s with non-small cell lung cancer. The CDR3 sequence: CASSRGLAGVGNEQFF. Here the CDR3 DNA reads TGTGCCAGCAGCAGGGGACTAGCGGGAGTCGGCAATGAGCAGTTCTTC.